This T cell receptor (beta chain) was sequenced in a study of cytomegalovirus exposure and HLA in healthy donors. Study findings and constraints: The classifier reportedly diagnosed cytomegalovirus status with high sensitivity and specificity. There were some public TCRs occurring in many donors, but most TCR sequences were rare. A previous analysis found most TCR beta V segments productive roughly 87% or roughly 30% of the time.

On this clone: The antigen is undetermined.

Germline loops: CDR1 SGHTA, CDR2 FQGNSA. After removal of 6 bases from V and 2 bases from J, the junction contained 13 bases not matched to a gene. CDR3 length equals 16 residues. 60 Vbeta and 13 Jbeta primers were used in PCR. Profiling relied on immunoSEQ multiplex PCR, and the TCRdb table lists in-frame clones only, not all of them. The sample carries some 200,000 clones, roughly 90% recorded once. This chain joins TRBV7-2 and TRBJ2-7; 7 bases match TRBD2. The sequence was obtained from a woman aged 18-29 years in good health and CMV-seronegative. Specimen: PBMCs. The CDR3 region is CASRTVGGSSAYEQYF. CDR3 nucleotides: TGTGCCAGCAGGACCGTGGGCGGGAGTTCCGCCTACGAGCAGTACTTC.